This is a list of T cell receptor beta chains from one sample in a study of breast tumors, draining lymph nodes, adjacent tissues. From the multiplex PCR reads, TCRdb called clonotypes with MiXCR, one entry per CDR3 protein. The sample holds approximately 300,000 distinct CDR3 sequences, roughly 31% seen once. The sequenced sample was axillary lymph node tissue. These receptors originate from a female donor with breast cancer. Some clones in this sample may be carry-over from other donors' samples. CDR3s include the opening cysteine and the closing phenylalanine or tryptophan. Fields, in order: J gene, clone size, D gene, CDR3 length, V gene, CDR3 protein, CDR3 DNA. The D gene is left open where the match is weak. Expanded clones are given a class, and other clones once, few, many or no size at all.

TRBJ2-7	many	TRBD2	17	TRBV5-6	CASSFGFAGVSSYEQYF	TGTGCCAGCAGCTTCGGATTTGCGGGAGTTTCATCGTACGAGCAGTACTTC
TRBJ1-1	.	.	15	TRBV24-1	CATSKSTGMNTEAFF	TGTGCCACCAGTAAATCGACAGGAATGAACACTGAAGCTTTCTTT
TRBJ2-6	.	TRBD1	18	TRBV6-1	CASYRGQGTLSGANVLTF	TGTGCCAGCTATAGGGGACAGGGGACCCTCTCTGGGGCCAACGTCCTGACTTTC
TRBJ1-2	many	.	11	TRBV12-3/TRBV12-4	CASSLRDGYTF	TGTGCCAGCAGTTTACGGGATGGCTACACCTTC
TRBJ2-7	many	TRBD2	14	TRBV20-1	CSAHSGISSYEQYF	TGCAGTGCCCATAGCGGGATTAGCTCCTACGAGCAGTACTTC
TRBJ2-2	many	TRBD2	15	TRBV29-1	CSVGGGGTFAGELFF	TGCAGCGTTGGGGGCGGGGGTACCTTCGCCGGGGAGCTGTTTTTT
TRBJ1-2	.	.	14	TRBV12-3/TRBV12-4	CAGSFGGGFYGYTF	TGTGCCGGCAGTTTCGGGGGGGGGTTCTATGGCTACACCTTC
TRBJ2-7	many	.	14	TRBV11-3	CASSWAGGSYEQYF	TGTGCCAGCAGCTGGGCAGGCGGGTCCTACGAGCAGTACTTC
TRBJ1-1	few	TRBD1	14	TRBV19	CASSIGTGDTEAFF	TGTGCCAGTAGTATCGGGACAGGGGATACTGAAGCTTTCTTT
TRBJ2-5	many	.	17	TRBV4-3	CASSQGPGSLLQETQYF	TGCGCCAGCAGCCAAGGCCCCGGGTCCCTCTTGCAAGAGACCCAGTACTTC
TRBJ2-3	.	.	11	TRBV27	CASSSPGFQYF	TGTGCCAGCAGTTCCCCAGGGTTCCAGTATTTT
TRBJ2-7	.	TRBD2	13	TRBV6-1	CAISGGEYYELHF	TGTGCCATCAGTGGGGGGGAGTACTACGAGCTGCACTTC
TRBJ2-5	many	.	14	TRBV7-9	CASSFLSAWETQYF	TGTGCCAGCAGCTTTTTGTCAGCTTGGGAGACCCAGTACTTC
TRBJ2-5	.	TRBD2	14	TRBV2	CASSLIAGTETQYF	TGTGCCAGCAGTCTTATAGCGGGAACGGAGACCCAGTACTTC
TRBJ2-5	many	TRBD2	15	TRBV7-3	CASSPRLAGEKTQYF	TGTGCCAGCAGCCCTAGACTAGCGGGAGAGAAGACCCAGTACTTC
TRBJ2-5	.	.	12	TRBV5-4	CASNTRGETQYF	TGTGCCAGCAACACCCGGGGGGAGACCCAGTACTTC
TRBJ2-7	.	TRBD2	16	TRBV15	CATSPQGAGLFYEQYF	TGTGCCACCAGCCCTCAAGGCGCGGGACTATTCTACGAGCAGTACTTC
TRBJ2-1	many	.	13	TRBV11-3	CASSKGTLNEQFF	TGTGCCAGCAGCAAAGGTACCCTCAATGAGCAGTTCTTC
TRBJ1-3	many	TRBD1	15	TRBV12-3/TRBV12-4	CASSPDRGSGNTIYF	TGTGCCAGCAGTCCCGACAGGGGGTCTGGAAACACCATATATTTT
TRBJ1-4	many	.	13	TRBV6-5	CASSYSLGDKLFF	TGTGCCAGCAGTTACTCTCTGGGCGATAAACTGTTTTTT
TRBJ2-3	many	TRBD1	13	TRBV7-6	CASSAQGTDTQYF	TGTGCCAGCAGCGCACAGGGGACAGATACGCAGTATTTT
TRBJ2-1	many	.	16	TRBV5-4	CASSLALSSSYNEQFF	TGTGCCAGCAGCTTGGCCTTGTCTAGCTCCTACAATGAGCAGTTCTTC
TRBJ2-2	many	TRBD2	12	TRBV30	CAREGRTGELFF	TGTGCCAGGGAGGGCCGCACCGGGGAGCTGTTTTTT
TRBJ2-5	.	.	14	TRBV20-1	CSARGYLVGQPQYF	TGCAGTGCTAGAGGGTACTTAGTAGGTCAGCCCCAGTACTTC
TRBJ2-5	many	.	14	TRBV20-1	CSASPGPPGGTQYF	TGCAGTGCATCGCCGGGACCCCCGGGCGGGACCCAGTACTTC
TRBJ1-5	.	.	13	TRBV24-1	CATSAWGNQPQHF	TGTGCCACCAGTGCGTGGGGAAATCAGCCCCAGCATTTT
TRBJ2-3	once	.	15	TRBV6-6	CASSFVLGGTDTQYF	TGTGCCAGCAGTTTTGTTTTGGGGGGAACAGATACGCAGTATTTT
TRBJ2-3	.	.	17	TRBV25-1	CASSAPSVHTSTDTQYF	TGTGCCAGCAGTGCCCCGTCGGTACATACTAGCACAGATACGCAGTATTTT
TRBJ2-1	.	.	16	TRBV6-5	CASSRRGGGSYNEQLF	TGTGCCAGCAGTAGAAGGGGCGGGGGCTCCTACAATGAGCAGCTCTTC
TRBJ2-3	.	TRBD1	15	TRBV30	CAWYRDRARTDTQYF	TGTGCCTGGTACAGGGACAGGGCGAGGACAGATACGCAGTATTTT
TRBJ1-4	many	.	15	TRBV12-3/TRBV12-4	CASSPQAGTNEKLFF	TGTGCCAGCAGCCCCCAGGCAGGGACTAATGAAAAACTGTTTTTT
TRBJ2-1	.	.	16	TRBV27	CASSLSPGLVRNEQFF	TGTGCCAGCAGTTTAAGCCCCGGGTTGGTTCGAAATGAGCAGTTCTTC
TRBJ2-1	.	.	15	TRBV6-2/TRBV6-3	CASSYSTGGYDEQFF	TGTGCCAGCAGTTACTCGACTGGGGGTTACGATGAGCAGTTCTTC
TRBJ1-5	many	.	14	TRBV19	CASSILGSNQPQHF	TGTGCCAGTAGTATTTTGGGGAGCAATCAGCCCCAGCATTTT
TRBJ1-4	many	TRBD1	16	TRBV19	CASSTLKGQGNEKLFF	TGTGCCAGTAGTACTCTAAAGGGACAGGGGAATGAAAAACTGTTTTTT
TRBJ1-6	.	TRBD1	14	TRBV11-1	CASSHRDRCSPLHF	TGTGCCAGCAGCCACCGGGACAGGTGTTCTCCCCTCCACTTT
TRBJ2-7	few	TRBD1	14	TRBV5-6	CASSATGASYEQYF	TGTGCCAGCAGCGCGACAGGGGCCTCCTACGAGCAGTACTTC
TRBJ2-7	many	TRBD2	14	TRBV5-4	CASSPTGLAYEQYF	TGTGCCAGCAGCCCAACGGGACTAGCGTACGAGCAGTACTTC
TRBJ2-5	many	.	13	TRBV7-2	CASSLDRDQTQYF	TGTGCCAGCAGCTTAGACCGCGACCAGACCCAGTACTTC
TRBJ2-1	many	TRBD1	13	TRBV19	CASNHRTGMNQFF	TGTGCCAGTAATCACCGGACAGGTATGAACCAGTTCTTC
TRBJ2-4	.	TRBD2	16	TRBV4-1	CASSQGLGGTKNIQYF	TGCGCCAGCAGCCAAGGACTGGGGGGGACCAAAAACATTCAGTACTTC
TRBJ2-6	many	.	15	TRBV6-1	CASSPPNSGANVLTF	TGTGCCAGCAGCCCACCGAACTCTGGGGCCAACGTCCTGACTTTC
TRBJ1-3	many	.	13	TRBV12-3/TRBV12-4	CASSKTGANTIYF	TGTGCCAGCAGCAAGACAGGAGCAAACACCATATATTTT
TRBJ1-3	.	.	13	TRBV3-1	CACSQDGGNTIYF	TGTGCCTGCAGCCAAGATGGGGGGAACACCATATATTTT
TRBJ1-2	many	TRBD1	12	TRBV30	CAWSTGDYGYTF	TGTGCCTGGAGTACAGGGGACTATGGCTACACCTTC
TRBJ2-7	many	TRBD1	14	TRBV10-3	CATQVGTGKDEQYF	TGTGCCACTCAGGTCGGGACAGGGAAAGACGAGCAGTACTTC
TRBJ1-2	.	.	15	TRBV5-4	CASSWGLAGVMGYTF	TGTGCCAGCAGCTGGGGACTAGCGGGAGTGATGGGCTACACCTTC
TRBJ1-5	many	.	15	TRBV2	CASSEDALGNQPQHF	TGTGCCAGCAGTGAAGACGCGTTGGGCAATCAGCCCCAGCATTTT
TRBJ2-2	many	.	15	TRBV19	CASSTGSRNTGELFF	TGTGCCAGTTCCACCGGGTCCCGGAACACCGGGGAGCTGTTTTTT
TRBJ1-2	many	.	17	TRBV11-2	CASSLVVRRPANYGYTF	TGTGCCAGCAGCTTAGTCGTCAGGAGGCCCGCGAACTATGGCTACACCTTC
TRBJ2-5	.	TRBD2	15	TRBV6-2/TRBV6-3	CASRFPGGSKETQYF	TGTGCCAGCCGATTCCCGGGCGGGAGCAAAGAGACCCAGTACTTC
TRBJ2-1	many	.	19	TRBV7-3	CASSLWTGTSRGSYNEQFF	TGTGCCAGCAGCTTATGGACCGGGACTTCGAGGGGCTCCTACAATGAGCAGTTCTTC
TRBJ1-3	many	.	13	TRBV7-6	CASSLVRGNTIYF	TGTGCCAGCAGCTTAGTTCGGGGAAACACCATATATTTT
TRBJ2-2	many	.	16	TRBV7-9	CASSKYPRSNTGELFF	TGTGCCAGCAGCAAATACCCCAGATCTAACACCGGGGAGCTGTTTTTT
TRBJ2-5	many	.	14	TRBV12-3/TRBV12-4	CASTLSGGKETQYF	TGTGCCAGCACCCTCTCTGGGGGTAAAGAGACCCAGTACTTC
TRBJ2-7	many	.	16	TRBV11-2	CASSLGGASHPYEQYF	TGTGCCAGCAGCTTAGGGGGGGCTTCACATCCCTACGAGCAGTACTTC
TRBJ1-2	once	.	13	TRBV6-2/TRBV6-3	CASGGGHHYGYTF	TGTGCCAGCGGGGGAGGACACCACTATGGCTACACCTTC